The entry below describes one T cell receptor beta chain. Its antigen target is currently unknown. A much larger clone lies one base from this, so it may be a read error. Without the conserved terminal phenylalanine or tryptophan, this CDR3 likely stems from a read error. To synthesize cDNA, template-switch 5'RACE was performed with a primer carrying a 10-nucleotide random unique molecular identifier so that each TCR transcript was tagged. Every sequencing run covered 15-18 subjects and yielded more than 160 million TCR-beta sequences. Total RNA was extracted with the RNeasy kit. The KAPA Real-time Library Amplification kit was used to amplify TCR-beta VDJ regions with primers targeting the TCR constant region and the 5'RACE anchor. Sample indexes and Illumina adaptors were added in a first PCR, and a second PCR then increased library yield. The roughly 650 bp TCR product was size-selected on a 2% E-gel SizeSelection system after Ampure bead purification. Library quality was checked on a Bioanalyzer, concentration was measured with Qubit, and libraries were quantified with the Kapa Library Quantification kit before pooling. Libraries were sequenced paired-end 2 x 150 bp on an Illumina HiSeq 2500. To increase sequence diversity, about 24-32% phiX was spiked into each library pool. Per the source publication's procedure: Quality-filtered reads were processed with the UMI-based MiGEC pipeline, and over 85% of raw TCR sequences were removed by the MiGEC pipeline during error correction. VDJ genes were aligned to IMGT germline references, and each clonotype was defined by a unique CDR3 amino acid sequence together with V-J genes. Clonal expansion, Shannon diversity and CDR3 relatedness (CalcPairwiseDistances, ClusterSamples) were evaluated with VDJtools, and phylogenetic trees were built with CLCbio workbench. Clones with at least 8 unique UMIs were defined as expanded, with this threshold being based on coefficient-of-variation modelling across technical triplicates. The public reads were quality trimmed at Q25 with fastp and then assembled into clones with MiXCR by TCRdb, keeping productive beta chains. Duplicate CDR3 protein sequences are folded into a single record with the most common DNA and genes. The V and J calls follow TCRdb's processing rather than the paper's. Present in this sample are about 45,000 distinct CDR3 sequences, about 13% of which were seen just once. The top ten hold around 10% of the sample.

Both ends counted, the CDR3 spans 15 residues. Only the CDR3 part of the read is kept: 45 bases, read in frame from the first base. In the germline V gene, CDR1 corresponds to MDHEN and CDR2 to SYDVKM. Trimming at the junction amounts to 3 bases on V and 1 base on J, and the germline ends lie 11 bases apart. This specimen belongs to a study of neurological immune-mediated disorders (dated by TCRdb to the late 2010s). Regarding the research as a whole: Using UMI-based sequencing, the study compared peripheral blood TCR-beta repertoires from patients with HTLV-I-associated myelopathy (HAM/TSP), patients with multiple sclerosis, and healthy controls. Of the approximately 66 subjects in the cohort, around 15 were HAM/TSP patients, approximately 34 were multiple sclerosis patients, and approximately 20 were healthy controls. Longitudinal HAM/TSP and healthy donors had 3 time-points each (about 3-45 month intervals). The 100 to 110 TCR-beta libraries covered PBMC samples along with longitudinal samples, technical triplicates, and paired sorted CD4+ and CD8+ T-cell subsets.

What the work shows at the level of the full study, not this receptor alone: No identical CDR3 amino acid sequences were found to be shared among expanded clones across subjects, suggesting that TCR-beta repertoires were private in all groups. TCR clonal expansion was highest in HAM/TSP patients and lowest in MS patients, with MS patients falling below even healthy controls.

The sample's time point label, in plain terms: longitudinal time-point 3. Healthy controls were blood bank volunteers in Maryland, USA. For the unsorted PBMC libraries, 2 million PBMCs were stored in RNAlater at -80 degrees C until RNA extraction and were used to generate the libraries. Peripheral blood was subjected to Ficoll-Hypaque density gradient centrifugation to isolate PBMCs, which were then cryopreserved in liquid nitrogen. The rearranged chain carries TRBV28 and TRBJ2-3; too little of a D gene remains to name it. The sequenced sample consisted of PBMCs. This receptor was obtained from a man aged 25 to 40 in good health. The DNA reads TGTGCCAGCAGTTTCGTGGCGGTCCGCACAGATACGCAGTATTTG. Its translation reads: CASSFVAVRTDTQYL.